The T cell receptor beta chain described here comes from a study of regulatory T cells in long-lasting Graves disease. Indicated time point: persistent/refractory GD, antithyroid drugs over 5 years with positive TRAb. RNA from PBMCs was the source of the TCR library. V lost 6 bases and J lost 2; bases outside the gene matches: 1. The CDR3 has 14 residues. This clonotype was detected many times. Construction of TCR beta libraries relied on iRepertoire HTBI primers and on Arm-PCR targeting CDR3 regions. TCRdb processed the multiplex PCR reads anew with MiXCR; each CDR3 protein has one entry. The repertoire consists of 350,000 to 500,000 distinct CDR3 sequences, with roughly 21% occurring once and the leading ten covering 14%.

Sequences were derived from peripheral blood mononuclear cells (PBMCs), sampled when the disease was refractory, from a patient treated with antithyroid drugs. The chain has TRBV12-3 or TRBV12-4 and TRBJ2-7; 13 nucleotides line up with TRBD2. The TCR comes from a female donor with Graves disease. CDR3 sequence: CASRGLAGPYEQYF. The DNA of the CDR3 is TGTGCCAGCAGGGGACTAGCGGGGCCCTACGAGCAGTACTTC.